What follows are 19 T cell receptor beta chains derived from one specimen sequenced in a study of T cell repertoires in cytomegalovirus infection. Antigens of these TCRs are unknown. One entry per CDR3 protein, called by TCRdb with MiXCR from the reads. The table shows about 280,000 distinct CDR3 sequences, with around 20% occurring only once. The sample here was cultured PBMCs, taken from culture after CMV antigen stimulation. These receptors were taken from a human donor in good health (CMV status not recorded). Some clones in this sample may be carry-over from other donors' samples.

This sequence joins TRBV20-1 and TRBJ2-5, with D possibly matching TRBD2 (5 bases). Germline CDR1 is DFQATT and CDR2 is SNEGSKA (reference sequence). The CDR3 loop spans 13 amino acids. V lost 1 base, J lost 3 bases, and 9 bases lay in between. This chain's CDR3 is CSARAPGEETQYF. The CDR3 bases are TGCAGTGCTAGAGCCCCCGGGGAAGAGACCCAGTACTTC.

This CDR3 reads CASSYTPGTGGRGTGELFF. The CDR3 nucleotides are TGTGCCAGCAGTTATACACCCGGGACAGGGGGCCGGGGAACCGGGGAGCTGTTTTTT. J is TRBJ2-2 and V is TRBV7-2; 12 bases fit TRBD1. There are 19 residues in the CDR3. J was trimmed by 5 bases and V by 6 bases; bases with no gene match: 16. Germline CDR1 is SGHTA and CDR2 is FQGNSA.

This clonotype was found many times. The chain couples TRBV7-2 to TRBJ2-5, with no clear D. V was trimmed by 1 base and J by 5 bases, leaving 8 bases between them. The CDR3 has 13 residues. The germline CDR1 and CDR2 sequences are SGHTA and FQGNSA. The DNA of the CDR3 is TGTGCCAGCAGCTTAGGAAGGTGGGAGACCCAGTACTTC. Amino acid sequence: CASSLGRWETQYF. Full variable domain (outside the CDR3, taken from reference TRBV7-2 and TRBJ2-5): GAGVSQSPSNKVTEKGKDVELRCDPISGHTALYWYRQSLGQGLEFLIYFQGNSAPDKSGLPSDRFSAERTGGSVSTLTIQRTQQEDSAVYLCASSLGRWETQYFGPGTRLLVL.

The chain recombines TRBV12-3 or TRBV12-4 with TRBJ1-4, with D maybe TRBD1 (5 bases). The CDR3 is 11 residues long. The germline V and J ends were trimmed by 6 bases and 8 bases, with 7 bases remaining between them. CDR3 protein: CASRRGEKLFF. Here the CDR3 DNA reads TGTGCCAGCAGGCGGGGGGAAAAACTGTTTTTT.

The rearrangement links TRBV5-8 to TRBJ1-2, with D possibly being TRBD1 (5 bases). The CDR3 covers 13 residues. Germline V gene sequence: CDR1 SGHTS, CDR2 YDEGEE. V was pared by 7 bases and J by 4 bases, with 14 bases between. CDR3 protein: CASLGGFRYGYTF. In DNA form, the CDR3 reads TGTGCCAGCCTGGGGGGATTTCGCTATGGCTACACCTTC.

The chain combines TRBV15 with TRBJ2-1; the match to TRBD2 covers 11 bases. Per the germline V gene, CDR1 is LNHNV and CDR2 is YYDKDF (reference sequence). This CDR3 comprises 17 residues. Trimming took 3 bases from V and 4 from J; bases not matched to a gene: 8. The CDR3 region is CATSSILLAGEYNEQFF. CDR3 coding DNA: TGTGCCACCAGCAGTATCTTACTAGCGGGAGAGTACAATGAGCAGTTCTTC.

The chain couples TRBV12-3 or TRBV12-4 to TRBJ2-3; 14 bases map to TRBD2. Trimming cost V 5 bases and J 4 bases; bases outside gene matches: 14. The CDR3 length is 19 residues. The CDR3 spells CASSPGGSGLAGDADTQYF. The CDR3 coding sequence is TGTGCCAGCAGTCCGGGAGGGTCGGGACTAGCGGGAGACGCAGATACGCAGTATTTT.

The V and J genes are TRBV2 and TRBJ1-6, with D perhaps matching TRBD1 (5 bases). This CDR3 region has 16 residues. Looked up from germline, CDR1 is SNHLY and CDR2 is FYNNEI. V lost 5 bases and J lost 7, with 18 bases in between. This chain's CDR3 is CASSLSGQGENSPLHF. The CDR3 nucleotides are TGTGCCAGCAGTCTATCGGGGCAGGGAGAGAATTCACCCCTCCACTTT.

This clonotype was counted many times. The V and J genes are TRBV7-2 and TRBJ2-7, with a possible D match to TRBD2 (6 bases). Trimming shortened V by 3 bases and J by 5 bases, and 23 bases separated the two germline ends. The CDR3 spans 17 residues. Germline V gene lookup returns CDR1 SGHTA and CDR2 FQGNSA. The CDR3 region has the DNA TGTGCCAGCAGCTTGGGTCTTTCGGGAGAGAACGACGACGAGCAGTACTTC. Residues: CASSLGLSGENDDEQYF. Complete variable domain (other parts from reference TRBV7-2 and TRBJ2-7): GAGVSQSPSNKVTEKGKDVELRCDPISGHTALYWYRQSLGQGLEFLIYFQGNSAPDKSGLPSDRFSAERTGGSVSTLTIQRTQQEDSAVYLCASSLGLSGENDDEQYFGPGTRLTVT.

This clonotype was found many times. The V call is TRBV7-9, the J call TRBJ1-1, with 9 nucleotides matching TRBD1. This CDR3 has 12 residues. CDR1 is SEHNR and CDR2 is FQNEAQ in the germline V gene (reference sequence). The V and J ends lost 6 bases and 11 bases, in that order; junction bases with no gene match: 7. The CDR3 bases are TGTGCCAGCAGTTCGGACAGGGGTTCGGCTTTCTTT. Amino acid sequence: CASSSDRGSAFF. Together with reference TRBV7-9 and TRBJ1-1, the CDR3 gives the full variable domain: DTGVSQNPRHKITKRGQNVTFRCDPISEHNRLYWYRQTLGQGPEFLTYFQNEAQLEKSRLLSDRFSAERPKGSFSTLEIQRTEQGDSAMYLCASSSDRGSAFFGQGTRLTVV.

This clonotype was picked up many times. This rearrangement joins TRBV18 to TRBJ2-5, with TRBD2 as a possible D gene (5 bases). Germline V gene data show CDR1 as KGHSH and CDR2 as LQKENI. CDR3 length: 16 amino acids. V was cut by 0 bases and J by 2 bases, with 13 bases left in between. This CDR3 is CASSPPNYSGQETQYF. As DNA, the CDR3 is TGTGCCAGCTCACCACCCAACTATTCGGGGCAAGAGACCCAGTACTTC.

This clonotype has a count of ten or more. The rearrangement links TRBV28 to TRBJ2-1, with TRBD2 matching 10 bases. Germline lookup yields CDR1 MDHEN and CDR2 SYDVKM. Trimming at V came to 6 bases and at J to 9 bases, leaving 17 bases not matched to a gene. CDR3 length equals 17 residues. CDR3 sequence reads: CASRQRILAGGPSEQFF. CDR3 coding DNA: TGTGCCAGCAGGCAAAGAATCTTAGCGGGAGGTCCAAGTGAGCAGTTCTTC.

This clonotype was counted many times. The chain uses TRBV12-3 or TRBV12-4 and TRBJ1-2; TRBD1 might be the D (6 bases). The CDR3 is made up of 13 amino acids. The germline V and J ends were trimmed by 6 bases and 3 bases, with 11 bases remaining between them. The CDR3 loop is CASRGQTHYGYTF. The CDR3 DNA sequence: TGTGCCAGCAGGGGACAAACACACTATGGCTACACCTTC.

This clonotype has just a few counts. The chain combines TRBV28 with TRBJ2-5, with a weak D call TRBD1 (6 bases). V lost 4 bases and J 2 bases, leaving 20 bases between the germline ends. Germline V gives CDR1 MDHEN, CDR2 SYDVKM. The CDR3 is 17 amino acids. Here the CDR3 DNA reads TGTGCCAGCAGTTACGATCCCGGGACACTCGTACAAGAGACCCAGTACTTC. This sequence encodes CASSYDPGTLVQETQYF.

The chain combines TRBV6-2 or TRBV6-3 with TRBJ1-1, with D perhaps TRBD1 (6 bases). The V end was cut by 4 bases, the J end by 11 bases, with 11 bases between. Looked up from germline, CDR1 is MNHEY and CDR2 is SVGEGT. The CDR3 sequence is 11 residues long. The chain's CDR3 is CASSLTGFAFF. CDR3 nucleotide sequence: TGTGCCAGCAGTTTAACAGGGTTCGCTTTCTTT.

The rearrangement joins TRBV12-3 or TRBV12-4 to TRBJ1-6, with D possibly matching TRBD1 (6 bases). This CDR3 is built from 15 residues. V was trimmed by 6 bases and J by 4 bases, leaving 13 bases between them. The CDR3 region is CASRLQGSYNSPLHF. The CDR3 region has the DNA TGTGCCAGCAGATTACAGGGATCTTATAATTCACCCCTCCACTTT.

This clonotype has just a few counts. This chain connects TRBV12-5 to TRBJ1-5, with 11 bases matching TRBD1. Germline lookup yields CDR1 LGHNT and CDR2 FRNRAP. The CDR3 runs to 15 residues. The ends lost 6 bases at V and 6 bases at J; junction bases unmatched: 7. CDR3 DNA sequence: TGTGCTAGTGGCCCCGGGACAGGGGGTGGTCAGCCCCAGCATTTT. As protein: CASGPGTGGGQPQHF.

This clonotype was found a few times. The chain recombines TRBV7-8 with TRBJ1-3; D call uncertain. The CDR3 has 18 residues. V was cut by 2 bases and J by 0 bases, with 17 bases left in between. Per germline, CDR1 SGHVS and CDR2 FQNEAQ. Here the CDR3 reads CASSLLSLGSPSGNTIYF. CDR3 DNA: TGTGCCAGCAGCTTATTAAGTCTGGGCAGTCCCTCTGGAAACACCATATATTTT.

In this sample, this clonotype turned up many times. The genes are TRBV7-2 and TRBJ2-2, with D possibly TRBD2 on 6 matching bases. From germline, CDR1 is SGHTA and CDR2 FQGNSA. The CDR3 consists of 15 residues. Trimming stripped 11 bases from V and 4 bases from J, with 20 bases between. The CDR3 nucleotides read TGTGCCGAAGGCCCGAGGAGGGCCGGCACCGGGGAGCTGTTTTTT. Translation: CAEGPRRAGTGELFF.